This TCR beta chain came from a study of blood T cell repertoires in COVID-19. This CDR3 region has 18 residues. Trimming removed 4 bases from V and 5 bases from J, with 26 bases in between. Germline V gene sequence: CDR1 MNHNS, CDR2 SASEGT. This clone was picked up a small number of times. Some clones are missing from TCRdb's copy, which holds only in-frame ones; the method was immunoSEQ multiplex PCR. Of around 150,000 clones listed, about 84% are singletons. The V and J genes are TRBV6-1 and TRBJ1-1; a possible D gene is TRBD1 (6 bases). The source of this sequence is a man aged 35-49 years who had recovered from COVID-19. Material for sequencing was PBMCs or T cells enriched from blood (not recorded which). DNA for the CDR3: TGTGCCAGCAGTGCCGGGAGGGGGTTACCATTCACCGGTACTGAAGCTTTCTTT. It translates to CASSAGRGLPFTGTEAFF.